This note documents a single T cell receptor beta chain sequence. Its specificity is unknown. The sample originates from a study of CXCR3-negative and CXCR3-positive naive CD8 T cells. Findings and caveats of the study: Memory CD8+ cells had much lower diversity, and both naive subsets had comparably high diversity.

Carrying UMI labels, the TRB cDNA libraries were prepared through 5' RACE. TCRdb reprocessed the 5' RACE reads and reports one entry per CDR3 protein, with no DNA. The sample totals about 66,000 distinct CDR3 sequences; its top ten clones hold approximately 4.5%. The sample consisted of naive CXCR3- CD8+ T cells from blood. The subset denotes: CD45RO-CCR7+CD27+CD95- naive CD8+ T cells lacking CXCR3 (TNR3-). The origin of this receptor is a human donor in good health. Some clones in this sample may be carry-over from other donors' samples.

The CDR3 protein is CASSPSPGQGSGANVLTF. This chain uses TRBV7-7 with TRBJ2-6; TCRdb names TRBD2, which stays unverified in the absence of DNA. The CDR3 extends over 18 amino acids. CDR1 and CDR2 from the germline V gene are SSHAT and FNYEAQ (reference sequence).